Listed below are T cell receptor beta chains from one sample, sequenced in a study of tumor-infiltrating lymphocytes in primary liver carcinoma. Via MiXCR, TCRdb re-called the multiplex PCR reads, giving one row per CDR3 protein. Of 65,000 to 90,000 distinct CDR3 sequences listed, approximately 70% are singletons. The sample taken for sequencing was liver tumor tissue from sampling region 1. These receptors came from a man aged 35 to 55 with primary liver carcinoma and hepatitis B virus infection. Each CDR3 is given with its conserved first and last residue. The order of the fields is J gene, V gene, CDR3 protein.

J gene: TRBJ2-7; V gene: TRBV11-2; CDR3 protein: CANSLGAHEQYF
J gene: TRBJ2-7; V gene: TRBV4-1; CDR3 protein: CASSHWGASGSGEQYF
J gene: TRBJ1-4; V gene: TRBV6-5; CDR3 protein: CASSYSPLEREKLFF
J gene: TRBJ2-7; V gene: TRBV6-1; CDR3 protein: CASSEVHYEQYF
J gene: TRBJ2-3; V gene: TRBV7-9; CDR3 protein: CASSLRGDTDTQYF
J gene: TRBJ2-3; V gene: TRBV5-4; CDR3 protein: CASSEPGVTSTDTQYF
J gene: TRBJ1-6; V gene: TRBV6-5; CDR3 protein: CASIYLRLQGPNNSPLHF
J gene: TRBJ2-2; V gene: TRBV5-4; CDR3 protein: CASTLDLAANTGELFF
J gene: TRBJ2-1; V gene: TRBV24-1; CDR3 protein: CATSDLGQFGNEQFF
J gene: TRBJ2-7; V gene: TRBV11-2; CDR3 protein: CASSLSVGLALGGYEQYF
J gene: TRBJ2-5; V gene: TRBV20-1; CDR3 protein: CSARDWTDIIETQYF
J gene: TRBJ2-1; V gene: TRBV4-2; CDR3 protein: CGSSQVGGSTYNEQFF
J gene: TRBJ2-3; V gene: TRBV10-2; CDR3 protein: CASSALSGSDMQYF
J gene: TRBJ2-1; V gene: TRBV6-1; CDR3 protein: CASSEARGLYKEQFF
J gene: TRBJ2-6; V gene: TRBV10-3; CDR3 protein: CIIRAGQADSGANVLTF
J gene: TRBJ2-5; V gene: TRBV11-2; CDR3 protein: CTSRSRDSAHQETQYF
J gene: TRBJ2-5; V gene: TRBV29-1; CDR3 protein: CSAGGRAAETQCF
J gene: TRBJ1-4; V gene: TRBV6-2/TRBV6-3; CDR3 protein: CASSQSTGGHEKLFF
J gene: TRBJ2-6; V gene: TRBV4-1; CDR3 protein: CTSSQGPGATGTNVLTF
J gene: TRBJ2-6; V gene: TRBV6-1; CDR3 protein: CASTRTADSGADVLTF
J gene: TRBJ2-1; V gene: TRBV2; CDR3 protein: CASSLREWDDEQFF
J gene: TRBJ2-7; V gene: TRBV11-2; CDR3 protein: CAGSLSVGTSYEQYF
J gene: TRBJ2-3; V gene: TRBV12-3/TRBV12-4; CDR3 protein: CASNKVLSTDTRCF